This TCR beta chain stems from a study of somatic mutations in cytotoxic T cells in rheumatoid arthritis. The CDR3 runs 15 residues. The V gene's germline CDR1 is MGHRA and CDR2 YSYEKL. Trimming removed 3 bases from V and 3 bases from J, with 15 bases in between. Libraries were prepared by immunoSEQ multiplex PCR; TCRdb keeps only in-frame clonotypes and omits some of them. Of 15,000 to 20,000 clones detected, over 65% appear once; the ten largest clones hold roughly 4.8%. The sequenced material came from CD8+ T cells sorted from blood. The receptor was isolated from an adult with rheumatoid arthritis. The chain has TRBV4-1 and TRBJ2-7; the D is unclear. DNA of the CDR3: TGCGCCAGCAGCCATCCTTACCGACAAATCTACGAGCAGTACTTC. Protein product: CASSHPYRQIYEQYF.